This TCR beta chain was found in a study of regulatory dendritic cells for organ transplantation (dated by TCRdb to the late 2010s). Turning to the overall study: TCRbeta repertoires were sequenced from sorted naive and memory CD4+ and CD8+ T cells before and after allostimulation with regulatory or mature dendritic cells.

CDR1 and CDR2 are read off the germline V gene as MGHRA and YSYEKL. From its cysteine to its phenylalanine, the CDR3 spans 15 amino acids. Kept here is only the CDR3 DNA, which spans 45 bases and is read in frame from base 1. Trimming removed 3 bases from V and 4 bases from J; the gene matches leave 8 bases unexplained. FACS was used to sort CD4+ or CD8+ cells into naive T cells (CD45RA+) and memory T cells (CD45RO+). The T cells used for TCR sequencing were obtained from two healthy control subjects. Sorted T cell subsets that were not stimulated were used as baseline controls for the mixed lymphocyte reactions. The Qiagen DNeasy Blood & Tissue Kit was used for extraction of genomic DNA. A word on this clone: The clone's antigen remains unknown. Base qualities are not provided; no much larger clone lies one nucleotide away.

Multiplexed two-step PCR with Vbeta-specific forward primers and Jbeta-specific reverse primers was used to amplify TCRbeta CDR3 regions. Through the immunoSEQ service, the TCRbeta libraries were run on an Illumina instrument for sequencing. Regarding the original processing steps: IMGT annotation was used to assign V, D and J genes, and synthetic CDR3 analogues were used to correct counts for multiplex PCR bias. In the immunoSEQ Analyzer, repertoire clonality was calculated as one minus the normalized Shannon entropy. Fisher's exact test with Benjamini-Hochberg false discovery rate control was used to define clonal expansion, with two-tailed P<0.01. TCRdb holds this immuneACCESS table with in-frame rearrangements only. Some clones are missing; in checked studies, unresolved V genes explain under half, and the rest has no known cause. V, J and clone size derive from that table, while D and trimming were established from the DNA sequence. The sample table records under 25,000 clones; around two thirds of these occur just once. The ten largest clones capture about 0.84% of the sample.

What the research found in general, with its limitations: Of the resting subsets, memory CD8+ T cells had the largest number of alloreactive TCR clonotypes. Naive CD4+ and CD8+ T cells showed highly diverse repertoires, whereas memory cells were less diverse and memory CD8+ cells were the most oligoclonal. Sequencing was done in only a couple of subjects, and the authors reported considerable heterogeneity between individuals in the alloreactive memory CD8+ T cell pool. In both subjects, allostimulation led to expansion of memory CD8+ clones, although regulatory dendritic cells appeared to cause more limited expansion than mature dendritic cells did.

The specimen was memory CD4+ T cells from blood. The sample's cell subset or site label, in plain terms: CD45RO+ memory T cells. The sequence is built from TRBV4-1 and TRBJ1-1; 7 bases in the middle match TRBD1. The TCR comes from a human donor in good health. The CDR3 protein is CASSQIAPGGTEAFF. DNA sequence: TGCGCCAGCAGCCAGATCGCCCCAGGGGGCACTGAAGCTTTCTTT.